Listed below are T cell receptor beta chains from one sample, sequenced in a study of healthy donors' naive CD4 and CD8 T cells. Each CDR3 protein is one row after TCRdb ran MiXCR on the reads. Here the sample spans approximately 200,000 distinct CDR3 sequences, nearly 75% being singletons. Sequences were obtained from naive CD4+ and CD8+ T cells sorted from blood, pooled from several donors. These receptors all stem from a pool of human donors in good health; the sample pools cells from several healthy donors. CDR3s include the opening cysteine and the closing phenylalanine or tryptophan. Fields, in order: clone size, D gene, J gene, V gene, CDR3 DNA, CDR3 protein. A D gene is named only where the DNA matches it firmly. For some rows the clone size is stated as once, few or many, or as a class when expanded; others skip it.

>.|TRBD2|TRBJ2-1|TRBV4-1
TGTGCCAGCAGCCAAGTTCCAGCGGGGTACAATGAGCAGTTCTTC
CASSQVPAGYNEQFF
>few|.|TRBJ2-7|TRBV27
TGTGCCAGCAGTCCCGGGACAAGAACCTACGAGCAGTACTTC
CASSPGTRTYEQYF
>.|TRBD1|TRBJ2-5|TRBV30
TGTGCCTGGAGTGACACAGGGGAACAGTACTTC
CAWSDTGEQYF
>.|.|TRBJ2-7|TRBV10-2
TGCGCCAGCAGTGAGTCCCTTGGGCAGGGGCCGTATGCGACCTACGAGCAGTACTTC
CASSESLGQGPYATYEQYF
>.|.|TRBJ1-1|TRBV6-1
TGTGCCAGCAGTGATGCGGAGAGCGCTTTCTTT
CASSDAESAFF
>.|.|TRBJ1-1|TRBV29-1
TGCAGCGTTGAGAACAAGGGCATCGCCACTGAAGCTTTCTTT
CSVENKGIATEAFF
>.|.|TRBJ2-1|TRBV5-5
TGTGCCAGCAGCTTGGAGGACACAGCCTACAATGAGCAGTTCTTC
CASSLEDTAYNEQFF
>few|.|TRBJ1-5|TRBV19
TGTGCCAGTAGTATAAGCAATCAGCCCCAGCATTTT
CASSISNQPQHF
>.|TRBD2|TRBJ2-1|TRBV11-2
TGTGCCAGCAGCCAAGCTAGCGGGAGTTCCTACAATGAGCAGTTCTTC
CASSQASGSSYNEQFF
>.|.|TRBJ2-1|TRBV11-1
TGTGCCAGCAGCTTAGTGCCAGGAAGCTCCTACAATGAGCAGTTCTTC
CASSLVPGSSYNEQFF
>.|.|TRBJ1-1|TRBV29-1
TGCAGCGTTGAACGGTATGTGAGTAGGACTGAAGCTTTCTTT
CSVERYVSRTEAFF
>.|.|TRBJ2-5|TRBV11-2
TGTGCCAGCAGCTTAGGGACAACCCAGCGGGAGACCCAGTACTTC
CASSLGTTQRETQYF
>.|.|TRBJ2-7|TRBV29-1
TGCAGCGGGGTGTTCAGAGCGTCCTACGAGCAGTACTTC
CSGVFRASYEQYF
>.|TRBD1|TRBJ2-5|TRBV5-5
TGTGCCAGCAGCTGGGGGACAGGCGGAGAGACCCAGTACTTC
CASSWGTGGETQYF
>few|TRBD2|TRBJ2-5|TRBV7-8
TGTGCCAGCAGCTTAGTCGCGGGAGCAGGGAGGGAGACCCAGTACTTC
CASSLVAGAGRETQYF
>.|.|TRBJ2-1|TRBV6-5
TGTGCCAGCAGTTATGTGGCAGGGAGGCATGAGCAGTTCTTC
CASSYVAGRHEQFF
>.|.|TRBJ1-5|TRBV4-1
TGCGCCAGCAGCCAAGAACCGCGGGGGTCTCAGCCCCAGCATTTT
CASSQEPRGSQPQHF
>once|TRBD1|TRBJ1-1|TRBV6-2/TRBV6-3
TGTGCCAGCAGCCGGGACAGCCGAGAAGCTTTCTTT
CASSRDSREAFF
>once|.|TRBJ2-7|TRBV29-1
TGCAGCGTTGAGGGGACAAGCTCCTACGAGCAGTGCTTC
CSVEGTSSYEQCF
>few|.|TRBJ1-1|TRBV29-1
TGCAGCGTTACGACAGGTGAAGCTTTCTTT
CSVTTGEAFF
>.|.|TRBJ2-1|TRBV27
TGTGCCAGCAGTCTTAGCAGAAACTCCTACAATGAGCAGTTCTTC
CASSLSRNSYNEQFF
>few|.|TRBJ2-1|TRBV27
TGTGCCAGCTGGGAGAGCTCCTACAATGAGCAGTTCTTC
CASWESSYNEQFF
>.|TRBD1|TRBJ2-7|TRBV29-1
TGCAGCCCACGATGGGACAGGGTCTACGAGCAGTACTTC
CSPRWDRVYEQYF
>once|.|TRBJ2-7|TRBV29-1
TGCAGCGTTGAAGATCGGACGGGGGCTTACGAGCAGTACTTC
CSVEDRTGAYEQYF
>.|.|TRBJ1-1|TRBV5-1
TGCGCCAGCAGCCCCGGACAAGCTTTTGAAGCTTTCTTT
CASSPGQAFEAFF
>.|TRBD2|TRBJ2-2|TRBV18
TGTGCCAGCTCACCAGGAGAGGGGCTAGCGGCAACCGGGGAGCTGTTTTTT
CASSPGEGLAATGELFF
>.|TRBD1|TRBJ1-1|TRBV29-1
TGCAGCGTACTACAGGGGGCCGGCACTGAAGCTTTCTTT
CSVLQGAGTEAFF
>.|TRBD2|TRBJ2-2|TRBV29-1
TGCAGCGTTGATAAGGGAGGGACCGGGGAGCTGTTTTTT
CSVDKGGTGELFF
>few|.|TRBJ2-1|TRBV29-1
TGCAGCGTTGAGGGGGACCGTTCCTACAATGAGCAGTTCTTC
CSVEGDRSYNEQFF
>.|.|TRBJ1-1|TRBV30
TGTGCCTGGAGTGTTGGGTTGAACACTGAAGCTTTCTTT
CAWSVGLNTEAFF
>.|.|TRBJ1-5|TRBV5-6
TGTGCCAGCAGCTTAGGGCGGCAGGGCAATCAGCCCCAGCATTTT
CASSLGRQGNQPQHF
>.|.|TRBJ1-1|TRBV20-1
TGCAGTGCTGGAGGTTTCCGGAACACTGAAGCTTTCTTT
CSAGGFRNTEAFF
>.|TRBD1|TRBJ2-1|TRBV12-3/TRBV12-4
TGTGCCAGCAGTTTACCGGGACAGGAGTTGAGCAATGAGCAGTTCTTC
CASSLPGQELSNEQFF
>.|TRBD2|TRBJ2-1|TRBV27
TGTGCCAGCAGTTTGGAAAGGGCTAGCGGCTCCTACAATGAGCAGTTCTTC
CASSLERASGSYNEQFF
>.|.|TRBJ2-7|TRBV29-1
TGCAGCGTTGGACCCATGGGAGCCGAGCAGTACTTC
CSVGPMGAEQYF
>few|.|TRBJ2-3|TRBV18
TGTGCCAGCTCCCAGGACAGCTATAGCACAGATACGCAGTATTTT
CASSQDSYSTDTQYF
>.|.|TRBJ1-2|TRBV2
TGTGCTACGCAAGGGGATGGGTGGTACTATGGCTACACCTTC
CATQGDGWYYGYTF
>.|.|TRBJ2-7|TRBV29-1
TGCAGCGGCACTAGCCACGGGTCCTACGAGCAGTACTTC
CSGTSHGSYEQYF
>.|TRBD2|TRBJ2-1|TRBV5-4
TGTGCCAGCAGCGTAACTAGCGGCCTAGCCAATGAACAGTTCTTC
CASSVTSGLANEQFF
>.|.|TRBJ2-1|TRBV10-3
TGTGCCATCAGTGAGTCTGGCGGTCGCTTGGGGGCAGGAAGCTCCTACAATGAGCAGTTCTTC
CAISESGGRLGAGSSYNEQFF
>.|.|TRBJ2-7|TRBV29-1
TGCAGCGTTGTACGAGACGCAACCTACGAGCAGTACTTC
CSVVRDATYEQYF
>.|TRBD1|TRBJ2-5|TRBV5-5
TGTGCCAGCAGCCATACAGGGGGCCGTGTAGAGACCCAGTACTTC
CASSHTGGRVETQYF
>.|.|TRBJ2-1|TRBV6-5
TGTGCCAGCAGTTACGGGTTCAACAATGAGCAGTTCTTC
CASSYGFNNEQFF
>few|TRBD1|TRBJ1-2|TRBV15
TGTGCCACCAGCAGAGCGCGCGGGACAGCGGACTATGGCTACACCTTC
CATSRARGTADYGYTF
>.|.|TRBJ1-1|TRBV2
TGTGCCAGCAGTGATTTTAGGACACCGAACACTGAAGCTTTCTTT
CASSDFRTPNTEAFF
>.|.|TRBJ1-5|TRBV24-1
TGTGCCACCAGTGCCTATAGGCAGGGGACGAACCAGCCCCAGCATTTT
CATSAYRQGTNQPQHF
>.|.|TRBJ2-3|TRBV6-2/TRBV6-3
TGTGCCAGCAGCTCCGTCCCCACTTATACGCAGTATTTT
CASSSVPTYTQYF
>few|.|TRBJ1-1|TRBV12-3/TRBV12-4
TGTGCCAGCAGTTTCGGCAGGGGATACACTGAAGCTTTCTTT
CASSFGRGYTEAFF
>few|.|TRBJ1-5|TRBV12-3/TRBV12-4
TGTGCCAGCAACTCAAAGCCTCGTCAGCCCCAGCATTTT
CASNSKPRQPQHF
>once|TRBD1|TRBJ1-2|TRBV6-2/TRBV6-3
TGTGCCTCAGCGAGTGGACAGGCCTATGGCTACACCTTC
CASASGQAYGYTF
>.|TRBD1|TRBJ2-5|TRBV5-4
TGTGCCAGCAGCCAGGGACAGGGTCAAGAGACCCAGTACTTC
CASSQGQGQETQYF
>few|TRBD1|TRBJ2-3|TRBV29-1
TGCAGCATCCCCGCGGGGACAGGCTTCCTTAGCACAGATACGCAGTATTTT
CSIPAGTGFLSTDTQYF
>once|.|TRBJ2-7|TRBV19
TGTGCCAGTAGTATCGCCAGTAGCTCCGAGCAGTACTTC
CASSIASSSEQYF
>.|TRBD2|TRBJ2-7|TRBV2
TGTGCCAGCAGAGAGGTGCGGGAGCGGGACGAGCAGTACTTC
CASREVRERDEQYF
>.|TRBD2|TRBJ2-7|TRBV29-1
TGCAGCGTCGCAGTAACTAGCGGGGTTTACGAGCAGTACTTC
CSVAVTSGVYEQYF